This is a list of T cell receptor beta chains from one sample in a study of blood T cell repertoires in COVID-19. Measured with immunoSEQ multiplex PCR; TCRdb has only the in-frame clones, and not every one. The sample consists of some 370,000 clones, around 91% of them appearing once. Sequencing was done on a sample of peripheral blood. Receptors were obtained from a man in his late teens or twenties with active or convalescent COVID-19. Each CDR3 is given with its conserved first and last residue. The order of the fields is V gene, D gene, J gene, CDR3 protein. D genes are given only for firm matches.

TRBV4-3	TRBD1	TRBJ1-2	CASSPDRWDYGYTF
TRBV20-1	-	TRBJ2-5	CSANIETQYF
TRBV6-2/TRBV6-3	-	TRBJ1-5	CASSNRPQHF
TRBV29-1	-	TRBJ2-5	CSSIGVEETQYF
TRBV2	-	TRBJ1-2	CASSGEFGSYGYTF
TRBV12-3/TRBV12-4	-	TRBJ1-2	CASSFGSRAGYTF
TRBV28	-	TRBJ1-2	CASTPSGRGANYGYTF
TRBV6-2/TRBV6-3	-	TRBJ2-1	CASSYPAGYANEQFF
TRBV18	-	TRBJ2-1	CASSIADTYNEQFF
TRBV24-1	TRBD2	TRBJ2-1	CATSDPGTRGTSSYNEQFF
TRBV19	TRBD2	TRBJ2-2	CASSKSGGSTGELFF
TRBV12-3/TRBV12-4	TRBD1	TRBJ2-1	CASTLGQGREQFF
TRBV5-1	-	TRBJ1-6	CASSLPLENSPLHF
TRBV7-9	-	TRBJ1-1	CASSWSTGSGNTEAFF
TRBV28	TRBD1	TRBJ1-3	CASSLKGAGGNTIYF
TRBV5-5	-	TRBJ1-2	CASSLEAWGYTF
TRBV7-9	-	TRBJ1-1	CASSQASRGTEAFF
TRBV6-2/TRBV6-3	-	TRBJ1-4	CASSYSIPGYLFF
TRBV18	-	TRBJ1-5	CASSPKPLTASNQPQHF
TRBV6-5	-	TRBJ2-7	CASSNQQAVSYEQYF
TRBV12-3/TRBV12-4	TRBD2	TRBJ2-2	CASSWTSSGELFF
TRBV5-1	TRBD1	TRBJ2-2	CASVGQDLAGELFF
TRBV19	TRBD1	TRBJ1-2	CASTPTGALYGYTF
TRBV7-2	TRBD1	TRBJ1-5	CASSSRGESNQPQHF
TRBV9	TRBD2	TRBJ2-5	CASSVGGLAGGWETQYF
TRBV3-1/TRBV3-2	TRBD1	TRBJ1-1	CASSQRQGNTHTEAFF
TRBV21-1	-	TRBJ1-2	CASSTTGGANHGYTF
TRBV27	TRBD1	TRBJ1-2	CASSVGQSYGYTF
TRBV11-3	-	TRBJ2-5	CASSLEAGAETQYF
TRBV7-3	TRBD2	TRBJ2-7	CASSLGGTGGQYF
TRBV4-2	-	TRBJ1-5	CASSQVFSRGFQPQHF
TRBV9	-	TRBJ1-1	CASSLSGGSRAFF
TRBV7-2	-	TRBJ1-2	CASSLEWRQQGGYTF
TRBV27	TRBD1	TRBJ2-7	CASRQGGTYEQYF
TRBV5-1	TRBD1	TRBJ1-6	CASSLTGVSPLHF
TRBV28	TRBD1	TRBJ2-3	CASSLRRGQDTQYF
TRBV5-1	TRBD1	TRBJ1-1	CASNRGQGATEAFF
TRBV2	TRBD2	TRBJ2-3	CASRYLAGAGTDTQYF